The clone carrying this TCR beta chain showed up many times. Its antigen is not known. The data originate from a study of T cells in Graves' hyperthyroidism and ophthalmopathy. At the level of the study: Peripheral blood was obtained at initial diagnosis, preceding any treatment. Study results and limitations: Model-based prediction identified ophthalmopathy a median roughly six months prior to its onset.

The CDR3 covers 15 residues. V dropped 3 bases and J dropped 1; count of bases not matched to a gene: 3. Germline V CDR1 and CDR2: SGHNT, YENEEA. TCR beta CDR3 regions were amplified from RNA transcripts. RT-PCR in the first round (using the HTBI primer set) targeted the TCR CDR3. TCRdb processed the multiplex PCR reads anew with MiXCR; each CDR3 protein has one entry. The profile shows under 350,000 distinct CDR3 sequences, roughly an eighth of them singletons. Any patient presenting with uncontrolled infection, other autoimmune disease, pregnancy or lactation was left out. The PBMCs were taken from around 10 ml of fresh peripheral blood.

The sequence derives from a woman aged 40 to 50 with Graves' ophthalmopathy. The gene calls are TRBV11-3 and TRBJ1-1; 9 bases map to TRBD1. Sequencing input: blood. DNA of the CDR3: TGTGCCAGCAGCTTCGGACAGGGGAAGAACACTGAAGCTTTCTTT. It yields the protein CASSFGQGKNTEAFF. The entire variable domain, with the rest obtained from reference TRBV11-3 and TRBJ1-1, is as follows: EAGVVQSPRYKIIEKKQPVAFWCNPISGHNTLYWYLQNLGQGPELLIRYENEEAVDDSQLPKDRFSAERLKGVDSTLKIQPAELGDSAVYLCASSFGQGKNTEAFFGQGTRLTVV.